This TCR beta chain appears in the sequencing data of a study of memory CD8 T cells in hepatitis C reinfection. Clones were read by immunoSEQ multiplex PCR, and TCRdb kept only the in-frame ones, dropping some. The sample lists 40,000 to 60,000 clones, about 90% occurring once. Time point indicated: pre-reinfection, 55 to 20 weeks before reinfection detection. TCR sequencing was done directly ex vivo on sorted cells, without expansion in vitro. With V trimmed by 4 bases and J by 5 bases, 7 bases remained unmatched. Germline V gene data show CDR1 as MDHEN and CDR2 as SYDVKM. The CDR3 extends over 16 amino acids.

V is TRBV28 and J is TRBJ2-3, with TRBD2 matching 12 bases. This clonotype was sampled from a man aged 18 to 29 with hepatitis C virus infection. Sequencing input: naive CD8+ T cells sorted from blood. The CDR3 sequence: CASSSSPSGRVDTQYF. The CDR3 DNA reads TGTGCCAGCAGTTCCTCCCCTAGCGGGAGGGTAGATACGCAGTATTTT.